Shown below are 10 T cell receptor beta chains from a single sample sequenced in a study of T-cell memory formation after mild COVID-19. Each CDR3 protein is one row after TCRdb ran MiXCR on the 5' RACE reads. The data hold hundreds of thousands of distinct CDR3 sequences, with less than 25% observed a single time. The sample consisted of PBMCs or a T cell subset sorted from them (not recorded which). These TCRs come from an adult woman who had mild COVID-19 (a few samples of this study predate the infection). Cell type and time point are not known.

This clonotype was picked up many times. This chain joins TRBV6-4 and TRBJ2-3, with 9 bases that match TRBD1. V lost 3 bases, J lost 4 bases, and 2 bases stayed unmatched. The CDR3 is made up of 14 amino acids. Germline V gives CDR1 MRHNA, CDR2 SNTAGT. The CDR3 is CASSEGQGADTQYF. The CDR3 nucleotides read TGTGCCAGCAGTGAGGGACAGGGAGCAGATACGCAGTATTTT.

The chain joins TRBV5-4 to TRBJ2-1; D perhaps matches TRBD2 (7 bases). Germline CDR1 SGHNT, CDR2 YYREEE (reference sequence). The CDR3 spans 15 residues. Trimming removed 0 bases from V and 2 bases from J, with 9 bases in between. The CDR3 region has the DNA TGTGCCAGCAGCTTGGACGGGGGGCCCTACAATGAGCAGTTCTTC. Residues: CASSLDGGPYNEQFF.

This clonotype has at least ten counts. V is TRBV24-1 and J is TRBJ2-1; 11 nucleotides align to TRBD2. The CDR3 is made up of 16 amino acids. Germline CDR1 reads KGHDR; CDR2 reads SFDVKD. V shed 5 bases, J shed 7 bases, and the junction held 9 bases outside the gene matches. CDR3 sequence reads: CATSGLSGRAPNEQFF. Written as DNA, the CDR3 is TGTGCCACCAGTGGCCTTAGCGGGAGGGCCCCAAATGAGCAGTTCTTC.

This clonotype was found a few times. The V and J genes are TRBV24-1 and TRBJ2-7, with D perhaps being TRBD1 or TRBD2 (5 bases each). With 4 bases removed from V and 3 bases from J, the gap between germline ends came to 6 bases. Germline V gives CDR1 KGHDR, CDR2 SFDVKD. The CDR3 loop spans 12 amino acids. The CDR3 DNA reads as TGTGCCACCAGTGAGGGGGACTACGAGCAGTACTTC. This gives the protein CATSEGDYEQYF.

In its sample, this clonotype was seen a few times. This chain connects TRBV7-9 to TRBJ2-3, with 11 bases matching TRBD2. The germline gives CDR1 SEHNR, CDR2 FQNEAQ (reference sequence). CDR3 length: 17 residues. J lost 2 bases, V lost 5 bases, and 9 bases had no gene match. The CDR3: CASSDAGLAGFTDTQYF. In nucleotides, the CDR3 is TGTGCCAGCAGCGACGCTGGACTAGCGGGCTTCACAGATACGCAGTATTTT.

The chain has TRBV30 and TRBJ2-1; 11 bases are shared with TRBD2. Unmatched junction bases numbered 4, after V lost 0 bases and J lost 9 bases. The germline gives CDR1 GTSNPN, CDR2 SVGIG (reference sequence). There are 14 residues in the CDR3. In nucleotides, the CDR3 is TGTGCCTGGAGTGTTGGGCTAGCGGGAGGTGAGCAGTTCTTC. Translating it yields CAWSVGLAGGEQFF.

This clonotype was found many times. CDR3 protein: CASSFGNTGELFF. The DNA for the CDR3 is TGTGCCAGCAGCTTCGGGAACACCGGGGAGCTGTTTTTT. The chain employs TRBV27 and TRBJ2-2, with unresolved D. With 6 bases removed from V and 1 base from J, the gap between germline ends came to 6 bases. CDR3 length: 13 residues. Germline-derived CDR1 and CDR2 are MNHEY and SMNVEV (reference sequence).

J is TRBJ1-6 and V is TRBV27; TRBD1 is a possible D gene (6 bases). The V end lost 3 bases, the J end lost 10 bases, and 13 bases lay between the germline ends. Germline V gene data show CDR1 as MNHEY and CDR2 as SMNVEV (reference sequence). This CDR3 has 14 amino acids. The CDR3 nucleotides are TGTGCCAGCAGTTTTAGCACAGGGAGCTCACCCCTCCACTTT. It encodes CASSFSTGSSPLHF.

About this clonotype itself: A junction boundary mismatches the germline segment, possibly from a read error. This chain uses TRBV13 with TRBJ1-2; 8 bases match TRBD1. There are 13 residues in the CDR3. CDR1 and CDR2 (germline): PRHDT, FYEKMQ (reference sequence). The CDR3 spells CDSSAGTGVGDTF. In nucleotides, the CDR3 is TGTGACAGCTCCGCCGGGACAGGCGTCGGGGACACCTTC.

This clonotype was counted ten times or more. V gene TRBV14 combines with J gene TRBJ2-1, with D possibly being TRBD2 (5 bases). Germline V CDR1 and CDR2: SGHDN, FVKESK. CDR3 size: 13 residues. V lost 4 bases to trimming and J lost 2 bases, with 6 bases between them. CDR3 sequence (DNA): TGTGCCAGCAGCCCGGGGACCTACAATGAGCAGTTCTTC. Its protein is CASSPGTYNEQFF.